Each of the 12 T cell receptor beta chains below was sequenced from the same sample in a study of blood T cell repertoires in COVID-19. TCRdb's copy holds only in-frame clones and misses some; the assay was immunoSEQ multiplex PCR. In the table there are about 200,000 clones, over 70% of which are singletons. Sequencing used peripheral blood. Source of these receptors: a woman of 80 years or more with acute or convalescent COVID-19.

The CDR3 sequence is CASSLSGESGYTF. The CDR3 region has the DNA TGTGCCAGCTCACTTTCAGGGGAGTCTGGCTACACCTTC. The rearrangement joins TRBV18 to TRBJ1-2, with D tentatively TRBD1 (6 bases). V lost 4 bases and J 7 bases, leaving 13 bases between the germline ends. The CDR3 is 13 residues long. Germline V gene lookup returns CDR1 KGHSH and CDR2 LQKENI.

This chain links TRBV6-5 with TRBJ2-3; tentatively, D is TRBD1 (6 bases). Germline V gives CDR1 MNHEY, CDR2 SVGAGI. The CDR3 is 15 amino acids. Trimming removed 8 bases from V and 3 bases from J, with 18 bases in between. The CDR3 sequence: CASVRTEGGTDTQYF. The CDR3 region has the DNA TGTGCCAGCGTAAGGACAGAAGGGGGTACAGATACGCAGTATTTT.

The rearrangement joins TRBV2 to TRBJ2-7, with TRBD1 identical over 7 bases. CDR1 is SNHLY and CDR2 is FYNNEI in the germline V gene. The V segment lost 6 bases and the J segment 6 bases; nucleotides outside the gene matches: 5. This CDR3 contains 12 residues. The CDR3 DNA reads TGTGCCAGCAGAACGGACAGGCCCGAGCAGTACTTC. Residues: CASRTDRPEQYF.

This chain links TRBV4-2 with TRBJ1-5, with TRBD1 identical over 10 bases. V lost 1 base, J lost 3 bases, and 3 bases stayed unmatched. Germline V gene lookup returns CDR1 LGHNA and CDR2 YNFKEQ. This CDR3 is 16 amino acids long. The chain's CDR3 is CASSQAGTGANQPQHF. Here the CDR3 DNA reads TGTGCCAGCAGCCAAGCTGGGACAGGGGCCAATCAGCCCCAGCATTTT.

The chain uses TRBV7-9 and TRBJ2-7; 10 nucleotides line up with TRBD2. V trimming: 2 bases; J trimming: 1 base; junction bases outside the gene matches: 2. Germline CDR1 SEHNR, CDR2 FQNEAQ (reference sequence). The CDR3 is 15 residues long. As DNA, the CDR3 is TGTGCCAGCAGCTTACTAGCGGGGGTTTCCTACGAGCAGTACTTC. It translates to CASSLLAGVSYEQYF.

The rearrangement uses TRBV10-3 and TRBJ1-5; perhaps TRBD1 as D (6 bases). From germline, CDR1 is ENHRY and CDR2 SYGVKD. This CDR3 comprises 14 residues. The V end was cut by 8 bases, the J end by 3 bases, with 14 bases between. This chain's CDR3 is CAIGPQGPNQPQHF. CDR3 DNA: TGTGCCATCGGACCACAGGGTCCCAATCAGCCCCAGCATTTT.

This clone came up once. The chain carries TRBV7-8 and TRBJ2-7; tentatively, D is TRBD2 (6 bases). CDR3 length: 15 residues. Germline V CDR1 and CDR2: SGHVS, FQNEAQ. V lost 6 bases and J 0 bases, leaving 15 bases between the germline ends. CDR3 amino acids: CASSPLVAASYEQYF. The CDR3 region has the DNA TGTGCCAGCAGTCCCTTGGTAGCGGCCTCCTACGAGCAGTACTTC.

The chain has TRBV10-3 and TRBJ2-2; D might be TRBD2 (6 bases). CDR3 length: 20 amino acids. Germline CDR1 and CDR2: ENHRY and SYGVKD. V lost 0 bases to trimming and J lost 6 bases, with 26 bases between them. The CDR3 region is CAISESSQGNVAREAGELFF. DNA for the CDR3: TGTGCCATCAGTGAGTCATCCCAGGGCAACGTAGCAAGGGAGGCCGGGGAGCTGTTTTTT.

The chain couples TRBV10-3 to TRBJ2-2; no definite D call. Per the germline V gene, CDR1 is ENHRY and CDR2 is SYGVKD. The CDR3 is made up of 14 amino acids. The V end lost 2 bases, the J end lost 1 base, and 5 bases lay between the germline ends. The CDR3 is CAISERRNTGELFF. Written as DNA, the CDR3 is TGTGCCATCAGTGAGCGGAGGAACACCGGGGAGCTGTTTTTT.

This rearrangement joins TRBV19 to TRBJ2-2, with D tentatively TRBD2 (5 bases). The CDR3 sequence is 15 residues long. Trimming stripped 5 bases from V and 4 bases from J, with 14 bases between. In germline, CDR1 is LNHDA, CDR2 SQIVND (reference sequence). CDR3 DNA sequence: TGTGCCAGTAGTTGGGGTGGACTGAGCACCGGGGAGCTGTTTTTT. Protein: CASSWGGLSTGELFF.

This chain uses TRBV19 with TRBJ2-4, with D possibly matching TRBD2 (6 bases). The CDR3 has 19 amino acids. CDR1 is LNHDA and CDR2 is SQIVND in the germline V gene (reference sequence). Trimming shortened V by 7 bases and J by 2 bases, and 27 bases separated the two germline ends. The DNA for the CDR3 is TGTGCCAGTACCTCCATCGTAGGGGTGGGGGGTGTGACCAAAAACATTCAGTACTTC. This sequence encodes CASTSIVGVGGVTKNIQYF. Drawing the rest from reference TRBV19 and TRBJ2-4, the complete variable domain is DGGITQSPKYLFRKEGQNVTLSCEQNLNHDAMYWYRQDPGQGLRLIYYSQIVNDFQKGDIAEGYSVSREKKESFPLTVTSAQKNPTAFYLCASTSIVGVGGVTKNIQYFGAGTRLSVL.

CDR3 nucleotide sequence: TGTGCCAGCAGCCGAGGGGACAGTCTCTATGGCTACACCTTC. Protein product: CASSRGDSLYGYTF. The V call is TRBV6-5, the J call TRBJ1-2, with 7 positions matching TRBD1. Germline values: CDR1 MNHEY, CDR2 SVGAGI. The CDR3 runs 14 residues. J was trimmed by 4 bases and V by 6 bases; bases with no gene match: 8.